Here is one T cell receptor (beta chain) with its context. Its specificity is unknown. This entry is derived from a study of post-analysis software for immune sequencing data. Study-wide results and limits: TRBV5-6, TRBV5-1 and TRBV20-1 were among roughly five TRBV segments more frequent in patients than controls.

There are 15 residues in the CDR3. Per the germline V gene, CDR1 is SGHRS and CDR2 is YFSETQ. V lost 5 bases to trimming and J lost 2 bases, with 15 bases between them. Libraries were made from TCR beta cDNA, and they carried unique molecular identifiers. When 1 to 10 million T cells were used, they gave around 500,000 cDNA molecules. MiXCR, run by TCRdb on the PCR reads, gives a single entry per CDR3 protein. Altogether almost 700,000 distinct CDR3 sequences are present, around 60% being singletons, with the ten largest covering roughly 12%. The chain employs TRBV5-1 and TRBJ2-3; the D is unclear. The clonotype originates from a girl aged 2 to 9 with multiple sclerosis. Sequences were obtained from blood. CDR3 DNA sequence: TGCGCCAGCAGTTTGAGTGGCGGTGTCACAGATACGCAGTATTTT. It yields the protein CASSLSGGVTDTQYF.